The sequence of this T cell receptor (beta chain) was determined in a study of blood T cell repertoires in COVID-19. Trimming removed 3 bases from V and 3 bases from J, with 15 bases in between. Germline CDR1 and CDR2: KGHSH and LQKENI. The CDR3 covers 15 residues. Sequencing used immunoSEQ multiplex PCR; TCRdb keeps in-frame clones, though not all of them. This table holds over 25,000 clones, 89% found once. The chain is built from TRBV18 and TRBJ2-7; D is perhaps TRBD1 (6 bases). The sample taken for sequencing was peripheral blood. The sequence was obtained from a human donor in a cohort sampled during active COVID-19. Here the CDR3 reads CASSPQADSGYEQYF. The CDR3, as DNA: TGTGCCAGCTCACCGCAGGCGGACAGCGGCTACGAGCAGTACTTC.